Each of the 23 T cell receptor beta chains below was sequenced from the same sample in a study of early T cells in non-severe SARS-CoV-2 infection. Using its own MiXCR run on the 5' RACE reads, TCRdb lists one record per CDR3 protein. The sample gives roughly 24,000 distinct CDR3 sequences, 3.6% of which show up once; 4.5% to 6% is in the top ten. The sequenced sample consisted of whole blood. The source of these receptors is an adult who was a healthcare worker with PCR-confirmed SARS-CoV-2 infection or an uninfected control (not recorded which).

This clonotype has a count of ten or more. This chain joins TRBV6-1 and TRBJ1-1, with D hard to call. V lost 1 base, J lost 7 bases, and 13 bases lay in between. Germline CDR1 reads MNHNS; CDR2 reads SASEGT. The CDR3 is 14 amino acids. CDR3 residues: CASSEVLADREAFF. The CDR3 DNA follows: TGTGCCAGCAGTGAAGTACTGGCGGACCGTGAAGCTTTCTTT.

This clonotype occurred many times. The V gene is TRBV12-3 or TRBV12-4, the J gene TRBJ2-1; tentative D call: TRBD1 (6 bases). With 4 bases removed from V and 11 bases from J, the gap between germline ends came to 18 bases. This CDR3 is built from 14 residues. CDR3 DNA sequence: TGTGCCAGCAGTTCTCAGGGGCATCTCCGGAAGCAGTTCTTC. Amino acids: CASSSQGHLRKQFF.

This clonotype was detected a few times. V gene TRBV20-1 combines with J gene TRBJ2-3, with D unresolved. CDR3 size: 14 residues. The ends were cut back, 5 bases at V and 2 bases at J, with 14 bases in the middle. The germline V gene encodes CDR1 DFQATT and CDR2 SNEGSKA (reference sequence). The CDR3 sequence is CSARPSVNTDTQYF. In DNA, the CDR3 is TGCAGTGCTCGTCCGAGCGTGAACACAGATACGCAGTATTTT.

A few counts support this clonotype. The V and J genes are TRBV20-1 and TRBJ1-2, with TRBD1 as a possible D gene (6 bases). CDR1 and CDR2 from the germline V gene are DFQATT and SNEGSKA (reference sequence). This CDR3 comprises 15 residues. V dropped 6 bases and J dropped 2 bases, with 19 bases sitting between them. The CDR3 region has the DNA TGCAGTGCCGGGGGAGGAGGACAGCCAAACTATGGCTACACCTTC. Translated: CSAGGGGQPNYGYTF.

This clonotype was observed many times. CDR3 coding DNA: TGCAGCGTTGCCGCACAGGGGGCTCGTTACGAGCAGTACTTC. Translating gives CSVAAQGARYEQYF. The gene calls are TRBV29-1 and TRBJ2-7, with 9 bases fitting TRBD1. V gave up 4 bases and J gave up 4 bases; unmatched junction bases: 8. The CDR3 spans 14 residues. Germline CDR1 SQVTM, CDR2 ANQGSEA.

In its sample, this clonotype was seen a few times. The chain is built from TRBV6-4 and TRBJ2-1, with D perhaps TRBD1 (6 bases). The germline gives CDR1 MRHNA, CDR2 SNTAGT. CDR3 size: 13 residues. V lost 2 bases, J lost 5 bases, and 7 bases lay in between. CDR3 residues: CASSDRDNNEQFF. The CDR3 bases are TGTGCCAGCAGTGACCGGGACAACAATGAGCAGTTCTTC.

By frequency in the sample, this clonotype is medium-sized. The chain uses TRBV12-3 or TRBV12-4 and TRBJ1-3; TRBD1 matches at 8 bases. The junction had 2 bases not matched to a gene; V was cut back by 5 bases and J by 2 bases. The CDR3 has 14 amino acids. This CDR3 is CASSPTGAGNTIYF. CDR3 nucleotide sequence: TGTGCCAGCAGTCCGACAGGGGCTGGAAACACCATATATTTT.

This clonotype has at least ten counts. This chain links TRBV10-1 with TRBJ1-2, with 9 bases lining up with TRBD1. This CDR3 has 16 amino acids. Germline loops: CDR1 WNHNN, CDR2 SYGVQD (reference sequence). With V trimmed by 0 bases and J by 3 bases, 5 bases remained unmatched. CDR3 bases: TGCGCCAGCAGTGAGTCGGGGACAGGGTCTTACTATGGCTACACCTTC. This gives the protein CASSESGTGSYYGYTF.

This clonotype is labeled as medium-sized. This chain's CDR3 is CASSWRTSNIQYF. The CDR3 bases are TGTGCCAGCAGTTGGCGGACCTCGAACATTCAGTACTTC. The chain has TRBV12-3 or TRBV12-4 and TRBJ2-4; D remains ambiguous. This CDR3 contains 13 residues. The V end was cut by 4 bases, the J end by 7 bases, with 11 bases between.

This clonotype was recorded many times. The CDR3 region is CASSLTKNIQYF. The DNA of the CDR3 is TGTGCCAGCAGCTTAACCAAAAACATTCAGTACTTC. The chain combines TRBV11-2 with TRBJ2-4, with no clear D. Germline V gene sequence: CDR1 SGHAT, CDR2 FQNNGV. Trimming took 2 bases from V and 2 from J, leaving 1 base between them. This CDR3 spans 12 amino acids.

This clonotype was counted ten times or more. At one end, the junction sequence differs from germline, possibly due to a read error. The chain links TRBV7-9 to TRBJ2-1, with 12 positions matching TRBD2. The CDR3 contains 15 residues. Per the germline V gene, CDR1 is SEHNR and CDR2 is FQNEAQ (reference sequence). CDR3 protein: CASSLAGGPINEQFF. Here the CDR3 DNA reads TGTGCCAGCAGCCTAGCGGGAGGGCCTATCAATGAGCAGTTCTTC.

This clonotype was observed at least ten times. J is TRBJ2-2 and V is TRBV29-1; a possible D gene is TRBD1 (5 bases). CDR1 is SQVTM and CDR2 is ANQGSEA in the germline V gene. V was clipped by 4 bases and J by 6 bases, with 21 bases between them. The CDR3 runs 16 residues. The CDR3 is CSVVQGPRFRPGELFF. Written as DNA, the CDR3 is TGCAGCGTTGTTCAGGGCCCGAGGTTTCGACCCGGGGAGCTGTTTTTT.

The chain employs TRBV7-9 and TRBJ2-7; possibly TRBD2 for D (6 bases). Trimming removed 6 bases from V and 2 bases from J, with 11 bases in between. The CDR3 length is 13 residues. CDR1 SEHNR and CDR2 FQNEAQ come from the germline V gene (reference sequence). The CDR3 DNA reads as TGTGCCAGCAGTTCTCGGGAGACCTACGAGCAGTACTTC. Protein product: CASSSRETYEQYF.

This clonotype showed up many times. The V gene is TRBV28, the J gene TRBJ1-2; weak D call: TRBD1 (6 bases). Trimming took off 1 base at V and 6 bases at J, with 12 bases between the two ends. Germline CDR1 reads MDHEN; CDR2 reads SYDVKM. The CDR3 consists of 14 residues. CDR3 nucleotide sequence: TGTGCCAGCAGTTTATTAGCAGGGGTGAATGGCTACACCTTC. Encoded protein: CASSLLAGVNGYTF.

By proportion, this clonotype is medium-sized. CDR3 sequence (DNA): TGTGCCAGCAGCTTAGAGAGGAACACCGGGGAGCTGTTTTTT. Its protein is CASSLERNTGELFF. This chain joins TRBV6-4 and TRBJ2-2; D is undetermined. The V and J ends lost 6 bases and 1 base respectively, with 9 bases between them. The CDR3 length is 14 residues. From germline, CDR1 is MRHNA and CDR2 SNTAGT.

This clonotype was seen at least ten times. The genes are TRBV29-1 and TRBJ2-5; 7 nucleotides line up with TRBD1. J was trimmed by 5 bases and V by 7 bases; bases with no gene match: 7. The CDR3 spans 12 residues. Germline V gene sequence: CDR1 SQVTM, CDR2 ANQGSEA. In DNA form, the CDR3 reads TGCAGCGCCACAGACAGGGTGGAGACCCAGTACTTC. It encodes CSATDRVETQYF.

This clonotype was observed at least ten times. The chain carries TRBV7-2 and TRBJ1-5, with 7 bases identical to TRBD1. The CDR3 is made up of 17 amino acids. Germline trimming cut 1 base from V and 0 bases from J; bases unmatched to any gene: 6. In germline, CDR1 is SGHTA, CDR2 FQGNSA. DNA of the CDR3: TGTGCCAGCAGCTTAGACAGGGGAGGTTATAGCAATCAGCCCCAGCATTTT. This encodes CASSLDRGGYSNQPQHF.

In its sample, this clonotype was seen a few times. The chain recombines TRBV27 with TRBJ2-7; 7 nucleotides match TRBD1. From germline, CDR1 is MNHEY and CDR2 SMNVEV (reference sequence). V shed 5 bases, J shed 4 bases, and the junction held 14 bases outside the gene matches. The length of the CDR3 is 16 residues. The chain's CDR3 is CASSMALTGLGYEQYF. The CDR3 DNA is TGTGCCAGCAGTATGGCCCTGACAGGGCTAGGGTACGAGCAGTACTTC.

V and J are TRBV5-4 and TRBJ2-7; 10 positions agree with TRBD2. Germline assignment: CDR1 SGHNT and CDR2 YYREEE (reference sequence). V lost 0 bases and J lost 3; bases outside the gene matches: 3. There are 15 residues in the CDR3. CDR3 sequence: CASSLGASGGYEQYF. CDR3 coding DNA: TGTGCCAGCAGCTTGGGGGCTAGCGGGGGCTACGAGCAGTACTTC.

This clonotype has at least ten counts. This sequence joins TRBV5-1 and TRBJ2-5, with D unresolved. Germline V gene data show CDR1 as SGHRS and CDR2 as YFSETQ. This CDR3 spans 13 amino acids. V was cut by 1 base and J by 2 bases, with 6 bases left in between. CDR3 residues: CASSLNTQETQYF. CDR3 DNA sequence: TGCGCCAGCAGCTTGAACACACAAGAGACCCAGTACTTC.

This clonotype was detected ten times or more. The CDR3 spells CALPGPNNYGYTF. The DNA of the CDR3 is TGTGCACTGCCGGGGCCAAATAACTATGGCTACACCTTC. V gene TRBV28 combines with J gene TRBJ1-2; a possible D gene is TRBD1 (5 bases). Germline loops: CDR1 MDHEN, CDR2 SYDVKM. The CDR3 has 13 residues.

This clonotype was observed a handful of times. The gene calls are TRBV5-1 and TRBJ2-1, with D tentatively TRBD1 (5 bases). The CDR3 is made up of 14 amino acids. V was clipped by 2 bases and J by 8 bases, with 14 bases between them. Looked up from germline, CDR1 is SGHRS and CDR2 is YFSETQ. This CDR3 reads CASSFETARDEQFF. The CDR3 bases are TGCGCCAGCAGCTTCGAGACAGCTCGGGATGAGCAGTTCTTC.

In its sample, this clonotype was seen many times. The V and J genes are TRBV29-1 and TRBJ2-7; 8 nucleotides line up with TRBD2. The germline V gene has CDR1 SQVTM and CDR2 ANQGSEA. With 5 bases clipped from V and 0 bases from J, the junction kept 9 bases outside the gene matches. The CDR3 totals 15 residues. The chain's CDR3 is CSVSHGGGSSYEQYF. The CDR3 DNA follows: TGCAGCGTTAGTCACGGGGGGGGCTCCTCCTACGAGCAGTACTTC.